A single sample gave rise to the 10 T cell receptor beta chains below, sequenced in a study of post-analysis software for immune sequencing data. These receptors have no known antigen. The TCR beta cDNA libraries carried unique molecular identifiers. TCRdb called the PCR reads again in MiXCR, with one record for every CDR3 protein. The table includes fewer than 850,000 distinct CDR3 sequences, around 46% detected once. Whole-study results and caveats: TRBV5-6, TRBV5-1 and TRBV20-1 were among 4 or 5 TRBV segments more frequent in patients than controls.

Input material: blood. The source is a girl aged 10 to 17 with multiple sclerosis.

The CDR3 bases are TGTGCCAGCAGGTCCCTCGGGACGGGAAACTATGGCTACACCTTC. This translates into CASRSLGTGNYGYTF. This sequence joins TRBV28 and TRBJ1-2; TRBD1 might be the D (5 bases). The CDR3 is made up of 15 amino acids. V shed 6 bases and J shed 2 bases, with 16 bases lying between them. In germline, CDR1 is MDHEN, CDR2 SYDVKM.

This clonotype was recorded a few times. V gene TRBV20-1 combines with J gene TRBJ2-7; D unresolved. The assigned J gene may be wrong: the sequence end matches TRBJ2-5 better. The CDR3 consists of 14 residues. The germline gives CDR1 DFQATT, CDR2 SNEGSKA (reference sequence). CDR3 DNA sequence: TGCAGTGCTAGAGATCCCTCACATATATGGACCCAGTACTTC. This encodes CSARDPSHIWTQYF.

This clonotype was detected only a few times. The rearrangement links TRBV20-1 to TRBJ2-3; the D is unclear. V was pared by 2 bases and J by 2 bases, with 11 bases between. The CDR3 has 14 residues. CDR1 and CDR2 from the germline V gene are DFQATT and SNEGSKA (reference sequence). CDR3 nucleotide sequence: TGCAGTGCTAGACCCCGGATTGTCACAGATACGCAGTATTTT. Its protein product is CSARPRIVTDTQYF.

Turning to this clonotype: Its ends do not fully match the called genes, so a read error is possible. The V and J genes are TRBV27 and TRBJ1-2, with D possibly matching TRBD1 (5 bases). The CDR3 loop spans 13 amino acids. Germline V gene sequence: CDR1 MNHEY, CDR2 SMNVEV (reference sequence). The CDR3 protein is CASSLTGDRGYTF. The CDR3 coding sequence is TGTGCCAGTAGTTTAACGGGGGATCGTGGCTACACCTTC.

The rearrangement uses TRBV20-1 and TRBJ1-2; D gene ambiguous. Per germline, CDR1 DFQATT and CDR2 SNEGSKA (reference sequence). This CDR3 has 13 residues. The V end lost 5 bases, the J end lost 4 bases, and 14 bases lay between the germline ends. CDR3 loop: CSALQIRGYGYTF. The CDR3 DNA reads as TGCAGTGCTTTACAGATTCGGGGCTATGGCTACACCTTC.

The rearrangement links TRBV20-1 to TRBJ2-3; 11 bases map to TRBD2. Germline CDR1 reads DFQATT; CDR2 reads SNEGSKA (reference sequence). V gave up 4 bases and J gave up 5 bases; unmatched junction bases: 8. CDR3 size: 15 residues. CDR3 region: CSAIDSGRAQDTQYF. As DNA, the CDR3 is TGCAGTGCTATCGATAGCGGGAGGGCCCAAGATACGCAGTATTTT.

This chain links TRBV10-3 with TRBJ2-1; D may be TRBD1 (5 bases). Trimming removed 7 bases at V and 5 bases at J, with 12 bases between. The germline V gene has CDR1 ENHRY and CDR2 SYGVKD. This CDR3 has 13 amino acids. Here the CDR3 reads CAIKPGPDNEQFF. In DNA, the CDR3 is TGTGCCATCAAGCCAGGGCCAGACAATGAGCAGTTCTTC.

This clonotype has just a few counts. The chain is built from TRBV6-2 or TRBV6-3 and TRBJ2-3, with D unresolved. Trimming left V 1 base short and J 2 bases short, with 1 base between. Germline assignment: CDR1 MNHEY and CDR2 SVGEGT. The CDR3 is 12 amino acids. The CDR3 DNA reads TGTGCCAGCAGTTACTACACAGATACGCAGTATTTT. This codes for CASSYYTDTQYF.

On this clonotype: A junction end diverges from the germline sequence, so it may reflect a read error. This rearrangement joins TRBV20-1 to TRBJ2-3; TRBD2 matches at 8 bases. Germline-derived CDR1 and CDR2 are DFQATT and SNEGSKA (reference sequence). The CDR3 extends over 15 amino acids. Here the CDR3 reads CSARDLSGATDTQYF. The CDR3 nucleotides are TGCAGTGCTAGAGATCTTAGCGGGGCCACAGACACGCAGTATTTT.

This clonotype was seen only a few times. The V gene is TRBV10-3, the J gene TRBJ2-5; 7 bases are a match to TRBD2. The germline V gene encodes CDR1 ENHRY and CDR2 SYGVKD. V was pared by 5 bases and J by 1 base, with 13 bases of the junction left unmatched. The CDR3 extends over 17 amino acids. The CDR3 loop reads CAISPLSERGPQETQYF. The CDR3, as DNA: TGTGCCATCAGTCCTCTGTCGGAGCGGGGTCCCCAAGAGACCCAGTACTTC.